These 23 T cell receptor beta chains were all obtained from the same sample, sequenced in a study of response to subunit inactivated influenza vaccine. TCRdb passed the RT-PCR reads through MiXCR, listing each CDR3 protein once. This repertoire shows about 800,000 distinct CDR3 sequences, roughly 20% found once; its top ten account for roughly 10%. The sample consisted of PBMCs from blood, taken 5 days after vaccination. Every receptor here comes from a man between 50 and 59 years old who received an inactivated influenza vaccine.

In its sample, this clonotype was seen a few times. The chain recombines TRBV29-1 with TRBJ2-1; D possibly corresponds to TRBD2 (5 bases). The germline CDR1 and CDR2 sequences are SQVTM and ANQGSEA. CDR3 length: 15 residues. Trimming left V 1 base short and J 2 bases short, with 12 bases between. CDR3 residues: CSVEGTGKAYNEQFF. CDR3 in DNA: TGCAGCGTTGAAGGGACGGGGAAAGCCTACAATGAGCAGTTCTTC.

The table lists this clonotype with a few counts. The chain employs TRBV5-1 and TRBJ2-5, with D possibly TRBD2 on 5 matching bases. Trimming left V 0 bases short and J 3 bases short, with 12 bases between. Germline-derived CDR1 and CDR2 are SGHRS and YFSETQ. The CDR3 totals 15 residues. The DNA of the CDR3 is TGCGCCAGCAGCTTGGAGTCGGGAATTAAAGAGACCCAGTACTTC. Amino acid sequence: CASSLESGIKETQYF.

With regard to this clonotype: A much larger clonotype is one base distant, so this may be a read error. This sequence joins TRBV4-1 and TRBJ2-1, with D unclear. V dropped 0 bases and J dropped 4 bases, with 4 bases sitting between them. Germline V gives CDR1 MGHRA, CDR2 YSYEKL. The CDR3 totals 13 residues. The CDR3 reads CASSQEQYNEQFF. The CDR3 DNA sequence: TGCGCCAGCAGCCAAGAACAATACAATGAGCAGTTCTTC.

The V call is TRBV7-9, the J call TRBJ2-1; 8 nucleotides line up with TRBD1. The CDR3 totals 15 residues. Losses at the gene ends were 3 bases for V and 3 bases for J; bases not matched to a gene: 4. The V gene's germline CDR1 is SEHNR and CDR2 FQNEAQ (reference sequence). The CDR3 protein is CASSFRDRYYNEQFF. The CDR3 nucleotides read TGTGCCAGCAGCTTTCGGGACAGGTACTACAATGAGCAGTTCTTC.

CDR3 coding DNA: TGCGCCAGCAGCCAACCGACTAGCGGACCTTACAATGAGCAGTTCTTC. This gives the protein CASSQPTSGPYNEQFF. The chain is built from TRBV4-3 and TRBJ2-1, with 9 bases lining up with TRBD2. J gave up 4 bases and V 2 bases, and 6 bases lay outside the gene matches. This CDR3 is 16 amino acids long. Per germline, CDR1 LGHNA and CDR2 YSLEER.

This clonotype came up a few times. The chain has TRBV29-1 and TRBJ1-5; D ambiguous. The CDR3 has 13 residues. Germline assignment: CDR1 SQVTM and CDR2 ANQGSEA. The V end lost 4 bases, the J end lost 3 bases, and 10 bases lay between the germline ends. The CDR3 region is CSVAGSDNQPQHF. CDR3 nucleotides: TGCAGCGTTGCTGGGTCTGACAATCAGCCCCAGCATTTT.

There are many counts of this clonotype. The chain is built from TRBV24-1 and TRBJ2-1, with D possibly TRBD1 on 5 matching bases. V dropped 4 bases and J dropped 3 bases, with 15 bases sitting between them. CDR1 is KGHDR and CDR2 is SFDVKD in the germline V gene. CDR3 length: 16 residues. CDR3: CATSEGRTSFYNEQFF. As DNA, the CDR3 is TGTGCCACCAGTGAGGGGCGGACGAGCTTCTACAATGAGCAGTTCTTC.

The chain has TRBV7-3 and TRBJ2-4, with D tentatively TRBD1 or TRBD2 (5 bases each). The ends were cut back, 5 bases at V and 6 bases at J, with 11 bases in the middle. CDR3 size: 13 residues. Germline assignment: CDR1 SGHTA and CDR2 FQGTGA. CDR3 nucleotide sequence: TGTGCCAGCAGCGAAGGGACGGGAAACATTCAGTACTTC. It yields the protein CASSEGTGNIQYF. The whole variable domain, filled in from reference TRBV7-3 and TRBJ2-4, reads GAGVSQTPSNKVTEKGKYVELRCDPISGHTALYWYRQSLGQGPEFLIYFQGTGAADDSGLPNDRFFAVRPEGSVSTLKIQRTERGDSAVYLCASSEGTGNIQYFGAGTRLSVL.

This rearrangement joins TRBV4-1 to TRBJ2-1; maybe TRBD2 (6 bases). Trimming took 1 base from V and 2 from J, leaving 9 bases between them. Germline V CDR1 and CDR2: MGHRA, YSYEKL. The CDR3 totals 15 residues. CDR3 sequence (DNA): TGCGCCAGCAGCCAAGGGACTACCCCCTACAATGAGCAGTTCTTC. Translated: CASSQGTTPYNEQFF.

This chain links TRBV7-8 with TRBJ2-2, with D maybe TRBD2 (6 bases). Germline values: CDR1 SGHVS, CDR2 FQNEAQ. The CDR3 sequence is 14 residues long. V lost 2 bases and J lost 6, with 10 bases in between. The CDR3 reads CASSLKWEAGELFF. The CDR3 DNA sequence: TGTGCCAGCAGCTTAAAGTGGGAGGCCGGGGAGCTGTTTTTT.

In nucleotides, the CDR3 is TGTGCCAGCACGGGTGACGTCCGGCAAGAGACCCAGTACTTC. It encodes CASTGDVRQETQYF. The genes are TRBV12-3 or TRBV12-4 and TRBJ2-5; D unresolved. Trimming took off 7 bases at V and 2 bases at J, with 14 bases between the two ends. The CDR3 has 14 residues.

The CDR3 here is CASSLGTGREQFF. In DNA, the CDR3 is TGTGCCAGCAGCTTAGGGACAGGTCGAGAGCAGTTCTTC. The chain recombines TRBV11-2 with TRBJ2-1, with 7 bases identical to TRBD1. V was clipped by 1 base and J by 10 bases; unmatched bases: 4. Germline-derived CDR1 and CDR2 are SGHAT and FQNNGV. This CDR3 has 13 amino acids.

This clonotype has a handful of counts. The chain combines TRBV7-2 with TRBJ1-1, with D uncertain. Germline loops: CDR1 SGHTA, CDR2 FQGNSA. The germline V and J ends were trimmed by 5 bases and 10 bases, with 11 bases remaining between them. The CDR3 has 11 amino acids. CDR3 region: CASSDGLRAFF. As DNA, the CDR3 is TGTGCCAGCAGCGATGGGTTGAGAGCTTTCTTT.

This clonotype has only a few counts. The V and J genes are TRBV4-3 and TRBJ1-6; D might be TRBD1 (5 bases). The V gene lost 3 bases and the J gene lost 7 bases, with 16 bases spanning the gap. The germline V gene has CDR1 LGHNA and CDR2 YSLEER. The CDR3 length is 16 residues. For the CDR3, the DNA is TGCGCCAGCAGCCAGGGGACGGTGGAAGGGAATTCACCCCTCCACTTT. It yields the protein CASSQGTVEGNSPLHF.

The chain uses TRBV7-2 and TRBJ1-1; 8 bases fit TRBD1. The CDR3 has 14 residues. With 5 bases clipped from V and 4 bases from J, the junction kept 6 bases outside the gene matches. The germline V gene has CDR1 SGHTA and CDR2 FQGNSA. The CDR3 DNA follows: TGTGCCAGCAGCAATCGAGGACAGGGCACTGAAGCTTTCTTT. It codes for CASSNRGQGTEAFF.

This clonotype occurred a few times. This sequence joins TRBV3-1 and TRBJ2-7; D is possibly TRBD2 (6 bases). This CDR3 has 15 residues. V was cut by 3 bases and J by 3 bases, with 15 bases left in between. Germline values: CDR1 LGHDT, CDR2 YNNKEL (reference sequence). CDR3 sequence reads: CASSQAPGLNYEQYF. The CDR3 DNA sequence: TGTGCCAGCAGCCAGGCACCGGGACTCAACTACGAGCAGTACTTC.

The V gene is TRBV10-3, the J gene TRBJ1-1; no clear D gene. CDR3 size: 13 residues. The germline V gene encodes CDR1 ENHRY and CDR2 SYGVKD. Trimming cost V 5 bases and J 1 base, with 8 bases left between them. The CDR3 region has the DNA TGTGCCATCAGTTGGCGGCAGAACACTGAAGCTTTCTTT. It yields the protein CAISWRQNTEAFF.

The chain links TRBV7-3 to TRBJ2-3; 7 bases fit TRBD2. V shed 5 bases, J shed 0 bases, and the junction held 11 bases outside the gene matches. Germline lookup yields CDR1 SGHTA and CDR2 FQGTGA. The CDR3 runs to 17 residues. The CDR3 is CASSQTRSGLSTDTQYF. The CDR3, as DNA: TGTGCCAGCAGCCAAACCCGTAGCGGGCTCAGCACAGATACGCAGTATTTT.

The chain employs TRBV28 and TRBJ1-1; 10 bases align to TRBD1. J lost 5 bases, V lost 6 bases, and 9 bases had no gene match. Per germline, CDR1 MDHEN and CDR2 SYDVKM. The CDR3 runs to 15 residues. The CDR3 coding sequence is TGTGCCAGCAGCAGACAGGGGGCTAGGAGGACTGAAGCTTTCTTT. Translating gives CASSRQGARRTEAFF.

V usage is TRBV11-2 and J usage is TRBJ2-7; TRBD2 aligns across 9 bases. The V and J ends lost 5 bases and 4 bases, in that order; junction bases with no gene match: 18. Looked up from germline, CDR1 is SGHAT and CDR2 is FQNNGV. The CDR3 runs to 18 residues. CDR3 nucleotide sequence: TGTGCCAGCAGCCAGAGGGGTGCTTGGCGGGGGGGCAGGTACGAGCAGTACTTC. Residues: CASSQRGAWRGGRYEQYF.

The V and J genes are TRBV11-3 and TRBJ2-1, with D perhaps matching TRBD1 or TRBD2 (5 bases each). V was shortened by 5 bases and J by 9 bases, with 23 bases between the two germline ends. CDR3 length: 16 amino acids. Germline V gene sequence: CDR1 SGHNT, CDR2 YENEEA. The CDR3 here is CASSPVPGPTHGEQFF. DNA of the CDR3: TGTGCCAGCAGCCCCGTCCCGGGACCCACCCACGGTGAGCAGTTCTTC. Supplemented by reference TRBV11-3 and TRBJ2-1, the full variable domain reads EAGVVQSPRYKIIEKKQPVAFWCNPISGHNTLYWYLQNLGQGPELLIRYENEEAVDDSQLPKDRFSAERLKGVDSTLKIQPAELGDSAVYLCASSPVPGPTHGEQFFGPGTRLTVL.

The V call is TRBV20-1, the J call TRBJ2-1; TRBD2 matches 8 bases. Germline V CDR1 and CDR2: DFQATT, SNEGSKA (reference sequence). CDR3 size: 17 residues. V shed 3 bases and J 6 bases; nucleotides not matched to a gene: 16. CDR3 in DNA: TGCAGTGCTAGGGGGGGGAGGCGAGCGGGAGTTTCCAATGAGCAGTTCTTC. It is translated as CSARGGRRAGVSNEQFF.

This clonotype came up a few times. The chain carries TRBV5-1 and TRBJ1-1, with 9 bases fitting TRBD1. This CDR3 contains 16 residues. Germline loops: CDR1 SGHRS, CDR2 YFSETQ. J was trimmed by 2 bases and V by 4 bases; bases with no gene match: 9. CDR3 DNA sequence: TGCGCCAGCAGCCTGATGAGGACAGGGGCTAACACTGAAGCTTTCTTT. This sequence encodes CASSLMRTGANTEAFF.